This TCR beta chain comes out of a study of cytomegalovirus exposure and HLA in healthy donors. Study-wide findings and caveats: Sequence variants that were highly shared formed a cluster that was likely a sequencing artifact.

The V end was cut by 2 bases, the J end by 4 bases, with 9 bases between. The CDR3 runs 14 residues. The germline gives CDR1 SGHNT, CDR2 YENEEA. The PCR made use of 60 Vbeta and 13 Jbeta primers. This table comes from immunoSEQ multiplex PCR, and its TCRdb copy is limited to in-frame clones, with some not included. The sample lists 100,000 to 150,000 clones, approximately 80% occurring once. Comment on this clone: Its antigen is unidentified.

The sequence derives from a woman in her 40s in good health and CMV-seropositive. The J gene is TRBJ2-1, the V gene TRBV11-3, with D perhaps matching TRBD1 (6 bases). Source material: PBMCs. CDR3 sequence: CASSLRGLYNEQFF. CDR3 bases: TGTGCCAGCAGCTTAAGGGGGTTGTACAATGAGCAGTTCTTC.